The 13 T cell receptor beta chains below all came from one sample that was sequenced in a study of cytomegalovirus exposure and HLA in healthy donors. In the PCR, 60 Vbeta and 13 Jbeta primers were used. The protocol was immunoSEQ multiplex PCR, while the TCRdb copy is restricted to in-frame clones and leaves out a portion. The sample shows about 94,000 clones, approximately 75% of them seen only once. The sample comprised PBMCs. Receptors originate from a woman aged 40 to 50 in good health and CMV-seronegative.

The chain links TRBV2 to TRBJ2-1, with 10 positions matching TRBD2. CDR3 length: 18 residues. V was pared by 6 bases and J by 7 bases, with 18 bases of the junction left unmatched. Looked up from germline, CDR1 is SNHLY and CDR2 is FYNNEI. The CDR3 region has the DNA TGTGCCAGCAGCTTCCCGAAGGAGCGGGGGGGCGATTGGAATGAGCAGTTCTTC. Its translation is CASSFPKERGGDWNEQFF.

A remark on this clone: The germline gene is not matched at one end of the junction; a read error may be the cause. The chain uses TRBV4-2 and TRBJ1-5; D gene uncertain. Germline V gene lookup returns CDR1 LGHNA and CDR2 YNFKEQ. The CDR3 is 17 amino acids. The CDR3 nucleotides are TGTGCCAGCAGCAAAGATATAGGTACCGACGGGAATCAGCCCCAGCATTTT. Its protein product is CASSKDIGTDGNQPQHF.

This rearrangement joins TRBV10-3 to TRBJ2-7, with 11 bases that match TRBD1. V shed 0 bases, J shed 3 bases, and the junction held 10 bases outside the gene matches. CDR1 and CDR2 from the germline V gene are ENHRY and SYGVKD. The CDR3 has 18 residues. The CDR3, as DNA: TGTGCCATCAGTGAGTCGAGGACAGGGGGCGCGTGGAACTACGAGCAGTACTTC. Its translation is CAISESRTGGAWNYEQYF.

The V and J genes are TRBV4-3 and TRBJ2-3; 9 bases map to TRBD1. The CDR3 has 14 residues. V gave up 5 bases and J gave up 4 bases; unmatched junction bases: 4. Germline V gives CDR1 LGHNA, CDR2 YSLEER. CDR3 sequence (DNA): TGCGCCAGCAGCGATACAGGGGGCTCAGATACGCAGTATTTT. Translation gives CASSDTGGSDTQYF.

The chain joins TRBV6-6 to TRBJ1-1, with D perhaps matching TRBD1 (6 bases). CDR1 is MNHNY and CDR2 is SVGAGI in the germline V gene (reference sequence). The CDR3 contains 13 residues. V was pared by 7 bases and J by 5 bases, with 14 bases between. The CDR3 DNA sequence: TGTGCCAGCACCCACAGGGTCGGGACTGAAGCTTTCTTT. Amino acids: CASTHRVGTEAFF.

The CDR3 here is CASSQNDRSTEAFF. The CDR3 DNA reads TGTGCCAGCAGCCAGAACGACAGGTCCACTGAAGCTTTCTTT. The chain links TRBV7-6 to TRBJ1-1; weak D call: TRBD1 (6 bases). The CDR3 has 14 amino acids. Germline V gives CDR1 SGHVS, CDR2 FNYEAQ. Trimming shortened V by 5 bases and J by 4 bases, and 14 bases separated the two germline ends.

This rearrangement joins TRBV30 to TRBJ2-3, with D tentatively TRBD1 (6 bases). The germline V gene encodes CDR1 GTSNPN and CDR2 SVGIG (reference sequence). This CDR3 is built from 15 residues. Trimming removed 0 bases at V and 1 base at J, with 11 bases between. CDR3 in DNA: TGTGCCTGGAGTGTACAGGGTCAAGGCACAGATACGCAGTATTTT. It translates to CAWSVQGQGTDTQYF.

With regard to this clone: Other DNA sequences in this specimen translate into the identical CDR3. The chain employs TRBV28 and TRBJ1-1; possible D gene TRBD1, 5 bases. Trimming stripped 5 bases from V and 1 base from J, with 11 bases between. From germline, CDR1 is MDHEN and CDR2 SYDVKM. The CDR3 is made up of 14 amino acids. The CDR3 DNA reads TGTGCCAGCAGTCCCCCCACAGGGAACACTGAAGCTTTCTTT. This gives the protein CASSPPTGNTEAFF.

V gene TRBV5-4 combines with J gene TRBJ1-6; 9 bases agree with TRBD1. Per the germline V gene, CDR1 is SGHNT and CDR2 is YYREEE (reference sequence). CDR3 length equals 15 residues. Trimming cost V 5 bases and J 7 bases; bases outside gene matches: 7. The CDR3 DNA follows: TGTGCCAGCAGTGGGGGACAGGGCCCCAATTCACCCCTCCACTTT. Its translation is CASSGGQGPNSPLHF.

The chain recombines TRBV11-3 with TRBJ1-1, with a possible D match to TRBD1 (5 bases). The CDR3 loop spans 14 amino acids. V was shortened by 5 bases and J by 4 bases, with 14 bases between the two germline ends. Looked up from germline, CDR1 is SGHNT and CDR2 is YENEEA. The CDR3 DNA follows: TGTGCCAGCAGCCCTGGCCAGGGTGGCACTGAAGCTTTCTTT. Translated, it gives CASSPGQGGTEAFF.

This chain links TRBV4-1 with TRBJ2-4, with D perhaps matching TRBD2 (5 bases). V dropped 0 bases and J dropped 14 bases, with 14 bases sitting between them. The germline CDR1 and CDR2 sequences are MGHRA and YSYEKL. The length of the CDR3 is 13 residues. DNA for the CDR3: TGCGCCAGCAGCCAAGATTGGTTCGGGGTTAAGTACTTC. This sequence encodes CASSQDWFGVKYF.

This rearrangement joins TRBV15 to TRBJ2-2, with D unresolved. The V end lost 1 base, the J end lost 2 bases, and 5 bases lay between the germline ends. The CDR3 loop spans 14 amino acids. Germline CDR1 is LNHNV and CDR2 is YYDKDF (reference sequence). Here the CDR3 reads CATSRGHNTGELFF. Written as DNA, the CDR3 is TGTGCCACCAGCAGAGGGCACAACACCGGGGAGCTGTTTTTT.

CDR3 in DNA: TGCGCCAGCAGCTTGGATCCGGCAGATACGCAGTATTTT. This encodes CASSLDPADTQYF. The genes are TRBV5-1 and TRBJ2-3; D is undetermined. V was clipped by 0 bases and J by 4 bases, with 6 bases between them. Germline V gives CDR1 SGHRS, CDR2 YFSETQ. This CDR3 region has 13 residues. Full variable domain (outside the CDR3, taken from reference TRBV5-1 and TRBJ2-3): KAGVTQTPRYLIKTRGQQVTLSCSPISGHRSVSWYQQTPGQGLQFLFEYFSETQRNKGNFPGRFSGRQFSNSRSEMNVSTLELGDSALYLCASSLDPADTQYFGPGTRLTVL.